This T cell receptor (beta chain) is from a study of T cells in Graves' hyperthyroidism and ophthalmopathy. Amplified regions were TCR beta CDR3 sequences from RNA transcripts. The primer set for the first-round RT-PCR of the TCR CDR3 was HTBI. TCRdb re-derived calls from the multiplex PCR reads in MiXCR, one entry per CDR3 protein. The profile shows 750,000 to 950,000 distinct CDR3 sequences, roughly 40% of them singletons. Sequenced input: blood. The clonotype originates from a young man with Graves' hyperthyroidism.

The CDR3 DNA reads as TGCGCCAGCAGCCAAGTGAGGGCACCCCTCCACTTT. Encoded protein: CASSQVRAPLHF. J is TRBJ1-6 and V is TRBV4-1; D gene uncertain. The V gene lost 1 base and the J gene lost 11 bases, with 6 bases spanning the gap. The CDR3 extends over 12 amino acids. CDR1 is MGHRA and CDR2 is YSYEKL in the germline V gene.